What follows is one T cell receptor (beta chain) and its context. Its antigen remains undetermined. Per-nucleotide qualities are absent, and no much larger clonotype sits a single base away. This entry comes from a study of early T cells in non-severe SARS-CoV-2 infection (dated by TCRdb to about 2021). For the wider study: Bulk RNA from unsorted whole blood was used for TCR sequencing, so alpha and beta chains could not be paired. Points the paper makes about the study in general: VDJdb matching was skewed toward anti-spike CD8 responses and likely underestimated virus-specific expansions, missing private and CD4 specificities.

Library generation was performed with 5' RACE. Sequenced on a NextSeq 500. To correct for sequencing error and PCR bias, the TCR library protocol tagged individual cDNA molecules with unique molecular identifiers. Sequencing covered both TCR alpha and beta chains, and within each sample the abundances of alpha and beta sequences were tightly co-correlated. Per the source publication's procedure: V gene, J gene and CDR3 annotation of TCR sequences was performed with Decombinator V4. Expanded TCRs were defined as changing significantly between any two time points under a Poisson model with p below 0.0001. TCR abundances were normalised to the total number of TCRs sequenced per sample and were expressed as counts per million. A search of VDJdb, accessed on 1 November 2021, was run for TCRs annotated to CMV, EBV and SARS-CoV-2, with TCRs annotated for multiple antigens excluded. TCRdb reanalyzed the raw reads on its own, using fastp at Q25 for trimming and MiXCR for clone calling, and kept in-frame beta chains. Rows merge per CDR3 protein into single entries with the most common DNA and genes. The V and J calls were determined by TCRdb, not by the authors. Counted in this sample were 60,000 or so distinct CDR3 sequences; around 9.3% of them appeared once. More than 3% of the sample goes to the ten largest clones.

The study was a case-control design nested within a healthcare worker cohort in London, UK, with weekly nasopharyngeal swab PCR tests and blood sampling. Healthcare workers were recruited between 23 and 31 March 2020, during the week of the UK lockdown, and were followed weekly for up to about 16 weeks. Sequenced material: whole blood, taken at baseline. The TCR sequence derives from an adult who was a healthcare worker with PCR-confirmed SARS-CoV-2 infection or an uninfected control (not recorded which).

The DNA reads as follows: TGCAGCGTTGAGGTGGGAGGGGTATCCTACGAGCAGTACTTC. Translation gives CSVEVGGVSYEQYF. The V and J segments used are TRBV29-1 and TRBJ2-7, with TRBD2 identical over 7 junction bases. The CDR3 contains 14 residues, cysteine and phenylalanine counted. CDR3 DNA is the only sequence kept; it has 42 bases, read in frame from the first base. Reading the germline V gene gives CDR1 SQVTM and CDR2 ANQGSEA. Trimming accounts for 3 bases at V and 1 base at J, while the number of junction bases matched to no gene is 6.